This TCR beta chain derives from a study of blood T cells in healthy people across ages. Notes on the study in general: Unknown CMV status may confound age-related changes in expanded clones.

The authors ran a second PCR of about 6 to 11 cycles using a sample-barcoded 5' primer and a J-beta primer mix. TCRdb re-called the 5' RACE reads with MiXCR, one entry per CDR3 protein. The profile shows roughly 800,000 distinct CDR3 sequences, 55% to 70% of them singletons. The CDR3 has 15 residues. Germline lookup yields CDR1 SGHTA and CDR2 FQGNSA. V was pared by 0 bases and J by 3 bases, with 2 bases of the junction left unmatched. This clonotype was observed a handful of times. Its target is not known. The chain links TRBV7-2 to TRBJ1-2, with 9 nucleotides matching TRBD1. The sample taken for sequencing was blood. This receptor was taken from a young man in good health. CDR3 residues: CASSLAGQGDYGYTF. The CDR3 DNA reads as TGTGCCAGCAGCTTAGCGGGACAGGGTGACTATGGCTACACCTTC. Drawing the rest from reference TRBV7-2 and TRBJ1-2, the complete variable domain is GAGVSQSPSNKVTEKGKDVELRCDPISGHTALYWYRQSLGQGLEFLIYFQGNSAPDKSGLPSDRFSAERTGGSVSTLTIQRTQQEDSAVYLCASSLAGQGDYGYTFGSGTRLTVV.